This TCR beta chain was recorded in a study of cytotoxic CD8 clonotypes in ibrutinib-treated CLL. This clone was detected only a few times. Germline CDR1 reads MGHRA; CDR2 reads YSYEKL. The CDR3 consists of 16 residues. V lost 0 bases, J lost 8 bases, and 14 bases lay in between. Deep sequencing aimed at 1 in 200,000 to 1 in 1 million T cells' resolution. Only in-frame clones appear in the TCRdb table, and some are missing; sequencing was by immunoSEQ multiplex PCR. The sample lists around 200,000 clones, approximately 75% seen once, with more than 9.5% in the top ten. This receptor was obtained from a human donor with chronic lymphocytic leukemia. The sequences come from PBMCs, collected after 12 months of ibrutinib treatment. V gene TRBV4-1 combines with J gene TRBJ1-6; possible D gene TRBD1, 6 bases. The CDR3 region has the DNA TGCGCCAGCAGCCAAGAAGGGGGACGGGGTGATTCACCCCTCCACTTT. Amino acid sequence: CASSQEGGRGDSPLHF.